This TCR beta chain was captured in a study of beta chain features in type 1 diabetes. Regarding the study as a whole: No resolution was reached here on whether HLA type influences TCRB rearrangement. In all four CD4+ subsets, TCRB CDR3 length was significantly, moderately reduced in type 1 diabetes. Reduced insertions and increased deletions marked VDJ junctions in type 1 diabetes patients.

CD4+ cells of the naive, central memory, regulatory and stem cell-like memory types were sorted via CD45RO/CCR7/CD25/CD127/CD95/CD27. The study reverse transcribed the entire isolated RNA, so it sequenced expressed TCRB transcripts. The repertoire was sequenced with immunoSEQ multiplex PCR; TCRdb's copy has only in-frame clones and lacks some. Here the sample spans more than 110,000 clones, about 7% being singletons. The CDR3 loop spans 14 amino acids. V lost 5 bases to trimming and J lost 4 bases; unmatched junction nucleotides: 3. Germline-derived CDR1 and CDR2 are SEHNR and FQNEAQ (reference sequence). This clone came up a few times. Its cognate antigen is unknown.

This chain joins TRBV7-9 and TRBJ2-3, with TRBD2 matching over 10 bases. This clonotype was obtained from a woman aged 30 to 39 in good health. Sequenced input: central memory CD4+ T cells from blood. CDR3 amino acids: CASSRSGRSDTQYF. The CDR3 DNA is TGTGCCAGCAGCCGTAGCGGGAGGTCAGATACGCAGTATTTT.